One sample yielded the 28 T cell receptor beta chains listed below, sequenced in a study of blood T cell repertoires in COVID-19 (TCRdb year 2020). The method was the immunoSEQ multiplex PCR assay. Drawn from immuneACCESS, this table holds only the in-frame rearrangements with V and J called that TCRdb kept. Clones are partly lost; checked studies trace under half to an unresolved V gene and leave the rest unexplained. This sample gives 250,000 to 300,000 clones in total; approximately 91% of them show up just once. The top ten clones comprise 1% of the sample. Sequencing was carried out using PBMCs or T cells enriched from blood (not recorded which). The receptor source for this set is a woman under 40 who had recovered from COVID-19.

This chain joins TRBV7-2 and TRBJ2-7, with 10 bases identical to TRBD1. The V and J ends lost 5 bases and 9 bases, in that order; junction bases with no gene match: 19. Germline V gene data show CDR1 as SGHTA and CDR2 as FQGNSA. The CDR3 is 17 residues long. The CDR3 DNA is TGTGCCAGCAGCACCCGCATTGGGCTAGACAGGGGGCAAGGGCAGTACTTC. As protein: CASSTRIGLDRGQGQYF.

The chain has TRBV5-1 and TRBJ1-2; 9 bases align to TRBD1. The CDR3 is 13 residues long. Germline V gene data show CDR1 as SGHRS and CDR2 as YFSETQ. With 4 bases clipped from V and 8 bases from J, the junction kept 6 bases outside the gene matches. This CDR3 is CASSAQGAHGYTF. The DNA of the CDR3 is TGCGCCAGCAGCGCACAGGGGGCGCACGGCTACACCTTC.

The chain carries TRBV7-2 and TRBJ1-1; a possible D gene is TRBD1 (5 bases). The germline gives CDR1 SGHTA, CDR2 FQGNSA. The germline V and J ends were trimmed by 4 bases and 7 bases, with 13 bases remaining between them. The CDR3 totals 13 residues. CDR3 coding DNA: TGTGCCAGCAGCTCCGGGGGGATCCTTGAAGCTTTCTTT. This encodes CASSSGGILEAFF.

This clone was observed once. This chain joins TRBV27 and TRBJ2-2, with D possibly matching TRBD1 (5 bases). The CDR3 consists of 13 residues. In germline, CDR1 is MNHEY, CDR2 SMNVEV (reference sequence). The V end lost 2 bases, the J end lost 6 bases, and 7 bases lay between the germline ends. CDR3 amino acids: CASSLLRAGELFF. The CDR3 bases are TGTGCCAGCAGTTTACTCAGGGCCGGGGAGCTGTTTTTT.

The J gene is TRBJ2-2, the V gene TRBV7-9, with 8 positions matching TRBD2. Trimming at V came to 1 base and at J to 4 bases, leaving 14 bases not matched to a gene. CDR3 size: 19 residues. Germline-derived CDR1 and CDR2 are SEHNR and FQNEAQ (reference sequence). The CDR3 coding sequence is TGTGCCAGCAGCTTAGAGGGCAGTATCAGCGGGGGACCCACCGGGGAGCTGTTTTTT. This codes for CASSLEGSISGGPTGELFF. The full variable domain, its missing parts supplied by reference TRBV7-9 and TRBJ2-2, is DTGVSQNPRHKITKRGQNVTFRCDPISEHNRLYWYRQTLGQGPEFLTYFQNEAQLEKSRLLSDRFSAERPKGSFSTLEIQRTEQGDSAMYLCASSLEGSISGGPTGELFFGEGSRLTVL.

The chain has TRBV4-1 and TRBJ1-3, with D possibly matching TRBD1 (6 bases). Germline values: CDR1 MGHRA, CDR2 YSYEKL. This CDR3 has 14 residues. Trimming took off 1 base at V and 5 bases at J, with 9 bases between the two ends. Here the CDR3 reads CASSQVGARNTIYF. The CDR3 DNA is TGCGCCAGCAGCCAAGTGGGGGCAAGAAACACCATATATTTT.

CDR3 nucleotides: TGTGCCAGCAGCCCCGACAGGGGCGCAAGTGGAAACACCATATATTTT. It specifies CASSPDRGASGNTIYF. V and J are TRBV11-2 and TRBJ1-3, with TRBD1 matching over 8 bases. The CDR3 has 16 amino acids. V was pared by 5 bases and J by 3 bases, with 9 bases of the junction left unmatched. Germline CDR1 SGHAT, CDR2 FQNNGV.

This clone was seen a single time. The chain combines TRBV7-9 with TRBJ1-2; 8 bases map to TRBD1. The V and J ends lost 5 bases and 4 bases, in that order; junction bases with no gene match: 18. This CDR3 spans 18 amino acids. Germline values: CDR1 SEHNR, CDR2 FQNEAQ (reference sequence). DNA for the CDR3: TGTGCCAGCAGCAAACCGACGGAGACAGGGGCCCTACCCTATGGCTACACCTTC. It specifies CASSKPTETGALPYGYTF.

The V call is TRBV27, the J call TRBJ2-3, with TRBD2 identical over 10 bases. The V gene end was trimmed by 4 bases and the J gene end by 4 bases; junction bases not matched to a gene: 11. CDR1 and CDR2 from the germline V gene are MNHEY and SMNVEV (reference sequence). The CDR3 has 17 residues. CDR3: CASSSRRLAGGPDTQYF. The CDR3 region has the DNA TGTGCCAGCAGTTCCCGAAGACTAGCGGGTGGCCCAGATACGCAGTATTTT.

Remarks on this clone: Within the sample, other DNA sequences also encode this same CDR3. CDR3 protein: CASSPGTGEYGYTF. As DNA, the CDR3 is TGTGCCAGCTCTCCCGGGACAGGGGAGTATGGCTACACCTTC. The rearrangement joins TRBV18 to TRBJ1-2; 10 nucleotides line up with TRBD1. V lost 6 bases and J lost 5; bases outside the gene matches: 6. The CDR3 has 14 amino acids. Germline V CDR1 and CDR2: KGHSH, LQKENI.

The gene calls are TRBV28 and TRBJ2-3, with D maybe TRBD1 (5 bases). V lost 6 bases and J lost 7, with 11 bases in between. The CDR3 extends over 12 amino acids. CDR1 and CDR2 (germline): MDHEN, SYDVKM. CDR3 DNA: TGTGCCAGCAGCGAGTCAGGGTATACGCAGTATTTT. Amino acids: CASSESGYTQYF.

In its sample, this clone was seen once. The chain is built from TRBV29-1 and TRBJ1-6, with unresolved D. Trimming shortened V by 8 bases and J by 9 bases, and 14 bases separated the two germline ends. The germline gives CDR1 SQVTM, CDR2 ANQGSEA. This CDR3 comprises 12 residues. For the CDR3, the DNA is TGCAGCCCGGATCGTCCGCGTTCACCCCTCCACTTT. Translation: CSPDRPRSPLHF.

V usage is TRBV3-1 (or the pseudogene TRBV3-2) and J usage is TRBJ1-2; 11 bases are a match to TRBD1. V lost 2 bases, J lost 8 bases, and 13 bases stayed unmatched. Per the germline V gene, CDR1 is LGHDT and CDR2 is YNNKEL (reference sequence). The CDR3 length is 17 residues. The CDR3 here is CASSQSTPGQGASGYTF. The CDR3, as DNA: TGTGCCAGCAGCCAATCCACCCCCGGACAGGGGGCGAGCGGCTACACCTTC.

This chain joins TRBV27 and TRBJ2-1; possibly TRBD2 for D (6 bases). Looked up from germline, CDR1 is MNHEY and CDR2 is SMNVEV (reference sequence). Trimming took 2 bases from V and 9 from J, leaving 17 bases between them. The CDR3 spans 15 residues. Here the CDR3 reads CASSLLSWRGVEQFF. The CDR3 region has the DNA TGTGCCAGCAGTTTACTGTCCTGGCGGGGAGTTGAGCAGTTCTTC.

There are many counts of this clone. The rearrangement uses TRBV6-2 or TRBV6-3 and TRBJ2-7, with D possibly matching TRBD2 (5 bases). The CDR3 spans 16 residues. CDR1 and CDR2 (germline): MNHEY, SVGEGT. Trimming took 4 bases from V and 2 from J, leaving 18 bases between them. CDR3 sequence: CASSFKRQMNTYEQYF. CDR3 DNA: TGTGCCAGCAGTTTTAAGCGGCAGATGAATACCTACGAGCAGTACTTC.

A remark on this clone: Other DNA sequences within the sample encode an identical CDR3. J is TRBJ1-4 and V is TRBV5-1; the D gene is possibly TRBD1 (5 bases). Trimming took 1 base from V and 0 from J, leaving 7 bases between them. The CDR3 is 15 amino acids. CDR1 and CDR2 from the germline V gene are SGHRS and YFSETQ. The CDR3 region has the DNA TGCGCCAGCAGCTTGAGGGGCACAACTAATGAAAAACTGTTTTTT. Translating it yields CASSLRGTTNEKLFF.

The chain joins TRBV18 to TRBJ1-1; TRBD1 matches at 9 bases. Losses at the gene ends were 3 bases for V and 7 bases for J; bases not matched to a gene: 9. CDR1 is KGHSH and CDR2 is LQKENI in the germline V gene. The CDR3 consists of 15 residues. The CDR3 bases are TGTGCCAGCTCACCGCTGGGACAGGGTTTGCTTGAAGCTTTCTTT. The encoded protein is CASSPLGQGLLEAFF.

The chain joins TRBV6-4 to TRBJ2-2; TRBD1 matches at 8 bases. Germline values: CDR1 MRHNA, CDR2 SNTAGT. Trimming cost V 2 bases and J 11 bases; bases outside gene matches: 13. This CDR3 has 16 residues. CDR3 residues: CASSDQPLRQGSELFF. The CDR3 bases are TGTGCCAGCAGTGACCAGCCCCTACGACAGGGGTCAGAGCTGTTTTTT.

The chain joins TRBV3-1 (or the pseudogene TRBV3-2) to TRBJ1-6, with D tentatively TRBD1 (6 bases). Germline loops: CDR1 LGHDT, CDR2 YNNKEL (reference sequence). The V end lost 6 bases, the J end lost 6 bases, and 12 bases lay between the germline ends. This CDR3 is built from 14 residues. The chain's CDR3 is CASRPDRSNSPLHF. The CDR3 bases are TGTGCCAGCAGACCAGACAGGTCTAATTCACCCCTCCACTTT.

DNA of the CDR3: TGCGCCAGCAGCTTGCGTTCTAGCGGGATTAATGAGCAGTTCTTC. It specifies CASSLRSSGINEQFF. The chain carries TRBV5-1 and TRBJ2-1, with 9 bases identical to TRBD2. Germline CDR1 reads SGHRS; CDR2 reads YFSETQ. The J segment lost 7 bases and the V segment lost 1 base, leaving 6 bases of the junction unmatched. This CDR3 region has 15 residues.

The chain has TRBV29-1 and TRBJ2-7; 9 positions agree with TRBD1. Germline CDR1 reads SQVTM; CDR2 reads ANQGSEA. Trimming took 4 bases from V and 2 from J; bases not matched to a gene: 9. This CDR3 spans 15 amino acids. CDR3 in DNA: TGCAGCGTTGTTTCGCCCGGGACAGGGCCCTACGAGCAGTACTTC. This sequence encodes CSVVSPGTGPYEQYF.

The rearrangement joins TRBV19 to TRBJ1-2; 7 bases line up with TRBD1. V trimming: 4 bases; J trimming: 6 bases; junction bases outside the gene matches: 11. The germline V gene encodes CDR1 LNHDA and CDR2 SQIVND (reference sequence). CDR3 length equals 15 residues. CDR3 in DNA: TGTGCCAGTAGTACCCTTAAGACAGGGTTCAATGGCTACACCTTC. As protein: CASSTLKTGFNGYTF.

As DNA, the CDR3 is TGCACCGCTAGTTCCCTACAGGGGGCCGGTGGGCCCCAGCATTTT. Its protein product is CTASSLQGAGGPQHF. The rearrangement joins TRBV20-1 to TRBJ1-5; TRBD1 matches 9 bases. The CDR3 length is 15 residues. Looked up from germline, CDR1 is DFQATT and CDR2 is SNEGSKA (reference sequence).

This chain uses TRBV6-5 with TRBJ1-3; possible D gene TRBD1, 6 bases. Trimming stripped 7 bases from V and 2 bases from J, with 15 bases between. This CDR3 is built from 15 residues. The V gene's germline CDR1 is MNHEY and CDR2 SVGAGI. The CDR3 DNA reads TGTGCCAGCACCTTTTATCAGGGGCCTGGAAACACCATATATTTT. It encodes CASTFYQGPGNTIYF.

This clone was found a few times. The chain recombines TRBV7-2 with TRBJ1-4, with TRBD1 identical over 7 bases. CDR1 is SGHTA, CDR2 FQGNSA, per germline. The CDR3 is 15 residues long. V lost 1 base to trimming and J lost 5 bases; unmatched junction nucleotides: 4. The DNA for the CDR3 is TGTGCCAGCAGCTTAGTGGGACAGTGGAATGAAAAACTGTTTTTT. This codes for CASSLVGQWNEKLFF.

This sequence joins TRBV24-1 and TRBJ2-3; no reliable D call. V was cut by 6 bases and J by 5 bases, with 14 bases left in between. The CDR3 contains 14 residues. Per the germline V gene, CDR1 is KGHDR and CDR2 is SFDVKD. CDR3 residues: CATSPVWPRDTQYF. The CDR3 DNA follows: TGTGCCACCAGTCCCGTGTGGCCCAGAGATACGCAGTATTTT.

This chain joins TRBV7-2 and TRBJ2-7; 14 bases agree with TRBD2. Germline V lookup: CDR1 SGHTA, CDR2 FQGNSA. With 0 bases clipped from V and 7 bases from J, the junction kept 5 bases outside the gene matches. The CDR3 sequence is 16 residues long. The chain's CDR3 is CASSLATGLAGGEQYF. In nucleotides, the CDR3 is TGTGCCAGCAGCTTAGCCACCGGACTAGCGGGGGGTGAGCAGTACTTC.

The V call is TRBV7-8, the J call TRBJ2-7; TRBD1 agrees at 7 bases. CDR1 SGHVS and CDR2 FQNEAQ come from the germline V gene. J gave up 7 bases and V 5 bases, and 20 bases lay outside the gene matches. This CDR3 spans 17 amino acids. The CDR3 DNA reads as TGTGCCAGCAGCCTTTGGGGTCCTACAGGGGATGTGGGTGAGCAGTACTTC. This gives the protein CASSLWGPTGDVGEQYF.